This entry concerns a single T cell receptor (beta chain). The identical CDR3 is also encoded by other nucleotide sequences in the sample. The age range of participants was about 18 to 95 years, with residence in about 25 US areas. Cohort assignment relied on participant-reported clinical history. Per the germline V gene, CDR1 is LNHDA and CDR2 is SQIVND (reference sequence). V shed 5 bases and J 5 bases; nucleotides not matched to a gene: 3. This CDR3 has 14 amino acids. Original handling: For nucleated cells, counts were estimated from reference gene primer amplification. The repertoire was sequenced with immunoSEQ multiplex PCR; TCRdb's copy has only in-frame clones and lacks some. V, J and clone size were drawn from that table, and D and trimming were deduced from the DNA. The data show about 170,000 clones, with approximately 82% seen just once and around 3.6% held by the top ten. This sample is drawn from a study of blood T cell repertoires in COVID-19. Turning to the study itself: PBMCs, B-cell-depleted T cells, or T cells were the source of the cDNA or gDNA that made up the material.

The sequence was collected from a woman in her 50s in a cohort exposed to, infected with or recovered from COVID-19 (not recorded which). Specimen: PBMCs or T cells enriched from blood (not recorded which). The chain couples TRBV19 to TRBJ1-6; TRBD1 matches at 7 bases. DNA of the CDR3: TGTGCCAGTAGTCAAACAGGGGATAATTCACCCCTCCACTTT. Translated, it gives CASSQTGDNSPLHF.